This TCR beta chain originates from a study of T cell repertoires in cytomegalovirus infection. Study-level background: Through public TCR beta signatures, both CMV infection and matching HLA type were indicated. Study-wide results and limits: HLA-C-restricted, CMV-specific TCR beta clonotypes were dominant ex vivo. CMV carriers having the relevant HLA were flagged by cumulative public TCR beta family frequency.

TCRdb reprocessed the reads with MiXCR, giving one entry per CDR3 protein. The sample holds around 440,000 distinct CDR3 sequences, about 10% seen once. V was trimmed by 3 bases and J by 10 bases, leaving 19 bases between them. This CDR3 spans 16 amino acids. Looked up from germline, CDR1 is MNHEY and CDR2 is SMNVEV (reference sequence). This clonotype was recorded at least ten times. Its antigen remains unknown. The V gene is TRBV27, the J gene TRBJ1-6; a possible D gene is TRBD1 (5 bases). The specimen was PBMCs. The receptor was derived from a human donor in good health (CMV status not recorded). Some clones in this sample may be carry-over from other donors' samples. The CDR3 region has the DNA TGTGCCAGCAGTTTGGGACTCGGCGGGACCGGATCACCCCTCCACTTT. This sequence encodes CASSLGLGGTGSPLHF.